These 20 T cell receptor beta chains originate from one sample sequenced in a study of T cell clonality in common variable immunodeficiency. General study results and limits: Common variable immunodeficiency TCR beta sequences reportedly had fewer deletions and N-nucleotide insertions.

Assay: immunoSEQ multiplex PCR; the TCRdb copy retains only in-frame clones and omits some. This repertoire holds fewer than 25,000 clones, and none appear only once. Antigens for these TCRs are unknown. The sequencing sample was made of peripheral blood mononuclear cells. These TCRs come from a human donor with common variable immunodeficiency.

This clone was observed at least ten times. The read terminates 3 residues before the CDR3 end, so the remaining end is supplied by the germline J gene. The V and J genes are TRBV7-2 and TRBJ2-5; D possibly corresponds to TRBD2 (7 bases). V lost 5 bases and J 2 bases, leaving 12 bases between the germline ends. This CDR3 region has 14 residues. Germline assignment: CDR1 SGHTA and CDR2 FQGNSA. The CDR3 sequence is CASSRRGGQETQYF. The covered CDR3 bases are TGTGCCAGCAGCCGGAGGGGGGGTCAAGAGACC.

Ten or more counts support this clone. CDR3 bases read: TGTGCTAGTGGTGGGTCAGGTCGAAATGAG. Translation: CASGGSGRNE. The complete CDR3 sequence is CASGGSGRNEQFF. The chain is built from TRBV12-5 and TRBJ2-1; unclear D gene. The CDR3 is cut off 3 residues early in the read; its end comes from the germline J gene. Trimming removed 5 bases at V and 7 bases at J, with 12 bases between. Germline CDR1 and CDR2: LGHNT and FRNRAP. The CDR3 length is 13 residues.

This clone was observed at least ten times. The CDR3 end lies 3 residues beyond the end of the read and is filled in from the germline J gene. This chain connects TRBV20-1 to TRBJ2-7; 9 bases map to TRBD2. The V gene's germline CDR1 is DFQATT and CDR2 SNEGSKA (reference sequence). The CDR3 covers 15 residues. The V segment lost 2 bases and the J segment 3 bases; nucleotides outside the gene matches: 8. The sequenced part of the CDR3 DNA is TGCAGTGCTAGACCCCCGGGGACTAGCAACTACGAG. This gives the protein CSARPPGTSNYE. The full-length CDR3 reads as CSARPPGTSNYEQYF.

Ten or more counts support this clone. The read terminates 3 residues before the CDR3 end, so the remaining end is supplied by the germline J gene. V is TRBV19 and J is TRBJ2-5; a weak D match, TRBD1 (8 bases). Germline CDR1 LNHDA, CDR2 SQIVND (reference sequence). This CDR3 is built from 15 residues. V was clipped by 6 bases and J by 2 bases, with 16 bases between them. The CDR3 sequence: CASRVQGGNQETQYF. The DNA read from the CDR3 is TGTGCCAGTAGGGTACAGGGGGGGAATCAAGAGACC.

The table lists this clone with many counts. The CDR3 DNA, read in part, is TGCAGTGCCGTCCGGGACAGGGGAGGCTATGGC. Protein: CSAVRDRGGYG. The whole CDR3 region reads CSAVRDRGGYGYTF. The chain has TRBV20-1 and TRBJ1-2; 10 bases are a match to TRBD1. The read stops 3 residues short of the end of the CDR3; the missing end is completed from the germline J gene. CDR3 length: 14 residues. J gave up 4 bases and V 6 bases, and 8 bases lay outside the gene matches. In germline, CDR1 is DFQATT, CDR2 SNEGSKA (reference sequence).

This clone was observed many times. The missing CDR3 end, 3 residues past where the read stops, is filled in from the germline J gene. The chain recombines TRBV29-1 with TRBJ2-3; TRBD2 matches at 8 bases. CDR1 SQVTM and CDR2 ANQGSEA come from the germline V gene. V gave up 3 bases and J gave up 2 bases; unmatched junction bases: 10. The CDR3 length is 16 residues. CDR3 protein: CSVDVLSSGYTDTQYF. The DNA read from the CDR3 is TGCAGCGTTGATGTGCTTTCTAGCGGGTACACAGATACG.

This clone was found many times. From the germline J gene comes the end of the CDR3, since the read stops 3 residues before it. The genes are TRBV11-2 and TRBJ2-2, with D maybe TRBD1 (5 bases). Germline CDR1 and CDR2: SGHAT and FQNNGV. The V end was cut by 2 bases, the J end by 1 base, with 8 bases between. The CDR3 spans 15 residues. The sequenced part of the CDR3 DNA is TGTGCCAGCAGCTTACAGGGCGGGAACACCGGGGAG. Translating gives CASSLQGGNTGE. The CDR3 in full is CASSLQGGNTGELFF.

This clone was seen ten or more times. The DNA ends 3 residues before the CDR3 does, and the rest of the CDR3 is filled in from the germline J gene. The chain links TRBV6-2 or TRBV6-3 to TRBJ2-4, with TRBD2 matching 15 bases. The J segment lost 7 bases and the V segment lost 0 bases, leaving 4 bases of the junction unmatched. From germline, CDR1 is MNHEY and CDR2 SVGEGT. The CDR3 is 17 amino acids. The chain's CDR3 is CASSYSGLAGGANIQYF. The covered CDR3 bases are TGTGCCAGCAGTTACTCGGGACTAGCGGGAGGAGCTAACATT.

This clone was observed a few times. The observed sequence ends 3 residues before the CDR3 terminus, with the missing tail filled in from the germline J gene. The chain links TRBV5-1 to TRBJ1-5, with 7 bases lining up with TRBD1. Germline lookup yields CDR1 SGHRS and CDR2 YFSETQ. V lost 5 bases and J lost 1; bases outside the gene matches: 3. The CDR3 has 14 residues. The CDR3 loop is CASRPGQSNQPQHF. The CDR3 DNA, read in part, is TGCGCCAGCAGACCGGGACAGAGCAATCAGCCC.

With respect to this clone: The read ends 3 residues shy of where the CDR3 ends; the end is completed using the germline J gene. This chain connects TRBV19 to TRBJ1-3; possible D gene TRBD1, 6 bases. The CDR3 length is 14 residues. Germline loops: CDR1 LNHDA, CDR2 SQIVND (reference sequence). Trimming took 6 bases from V and 4 from J, leaving 13 bases between them. CDR3 DNA, as far as it was read: TGTGCCAGTAGATCGACAGGCCCCGGAAACACC. Protein sequence: CASRSTGPGNT. The whole CDR3 is CASRSTGPGNTIYF.

This clone was recorded many times. The read gets to within 3 residues of the CDR3 end, and the germline J gene fills in the rest. V usage is TRBV5-1 and J usage is TRBJ2-2; 9 positions agree with TRBD2. The CDR3 covers 17 residues. Per germline, CDR1 SGHRS and CDR2 YFSETQ. Losses at the gene ends were 4 bases for V and 1 base for J; bases not matched to a gene: 8. CDR3 protein: CASSTSTSGLNTGELFF. The DNA read from the CDR3 is TGCGCCAGCAGCACCTCGACTAGCGGACTGAACACCGGGGAG.

Many counts were recorded for this clone. The read ends 3 residues early relative to the CDR3; the germline J gene fills the gap. The chain recombines TRBV29-1 with TRBJ1-2; D uncertain. CDR1 is SQVTM and CDR2 is ANQGSEA in the germline V gene. Trimming left V 8 bases short and J 0 bases short, with 10 bases between. The CDR3 length is 12 residues. The CDR3 bases that were read are TGCAGCCACGGCGGTGCTAACTATGGC. Its translation: CSHGGANYG. The complete CDR3 protein is CSHGGANYGYTF.

This clone showed up many times. With the read ending 3 residues before the CDR3 end, the germline J gene is used to fill in that end. This chain joins TRBV2 and TRBJ1-1; D not certain. The CDR3 contains 14 residues. CDR1 is SNHLY and CDR2 is FYNNEI in the germline V gene. V was pared by 6 bases and J by 0 bases, with 11 bases between. Incomplete CDR3 DNA: TGTGCCAGCAGGCGGGAGAGGATGAACACTGAA. This translates into CASRRERMNTE. The whole CDR3 protein is CASRRERMNTEAFF.

This clone was recorded at least ten times. The CDR3 end lies 3 residues beyond the end of the read and is filled in from the germline J gene. The V gene is TRBV19, the J gene TRBJ2-1; 9 bases are a match to TRBD1. This CDR3 spans 15 amino acids. V dropped 3 bases and J dropped 7; count of bases not matched to a gene: 7. CDR1 is LNHDA and CDR2 is SQIVND in the germline V gene (reference sequence). The CDR3 protein is CASSIGGTGLNEQFF. The sequenced part of the CDR3 DNA is TGTGCCAGTAGTATTGGGGGGACAGGGTTGAATGAG.

Ten or more counts support this clone. The read comes to an end 3 residues before the CDR3 does, leaving the germline J gene to fill in the end. The J gene is TRBJ2-2, the V gene TRBV2; 13 bases align to TRBD2. The CDR3 length is 15 residues. With 7 bases clipped from V and 7 bases from J, the junction kept 6 bases outside the gene matches. The germline CDR1 and CDR2 sequences are SNHLY and FYNNEI. The CDR3 sequence: CASIGLAGVGGELFF. The part of the CDR3 DNA that was read is TGTGCCAGCATAGGACTAGCGGGAGTGGGCGGGGAG.

This clone was counted at least ten times. The read falls 3 residues short of the CDR3 end, and the missing part is taken from the germline J gene. The V call is TRBV18, the J call TRBJ1-1; D unclear. The germline CDR1 and CDR2 sequences are KGHSH and LQKENI. This CDR3 has 12 residues. V was shortened by 7 bases and J by 1 base, with 7 bases between the two germline ends. The CDR3 spells CASLAGNTEAFF. The CDR3 DNA, read in part, is TGTGCCAGCTTGGCAGGGAACACTGAA.

Concerning this clone itself: Sequencing ends 3 residues short of the CDR3 end; the germline J gene provides the rest. V gene TRBV6-1 combines with J gene TRBJ1-2, with D possibly TRBD1 on 5 matching bases. Trimming removed 4 bases from V and 1 base from J, with 13 bases in between. CDR1 is MNHNS, CDR2 SASEGT, per germline. This CDR3 has 15 residues. The CDR3 protein is CASSVGVSSNYGYTF. The DNA read from the CDR3 is TGTGCCAGCAGTGTAGGGGTCAGTAGTAACTATGGC.

This clone was seen only a few times. The read terminates 3 residues before the CDR3 end, so the remaining end is supplied by the germline J gene. The gene calls are TRBV19 and TRBJ2-1, with 14 bases that match TRBD2. The germline V gene encodes CDR1 LNHDA and CDR2 SQIVND (reference sequence). The CDR3 is 19 amino acids. V trimming: 5 bases; J trimming: 6 bases; junction bases outside the gene matches: 15. The CDR3 loop is CASSFRRGTSGSLRNEQFF. Partial CDR3 DNA: TGTGCCAGTAGTTTCCGGCGGGGGACTAGCGGGAGTTTGCGCAATGAG.

This clone was observed at least ten times. Read sequence stops 3 residues before the CDR3 end, and the germline J gene provides the missing end. The genes are TRBV5-1 and TRBJ2-1, with TRBD2 matching over 8 bases. Germline CDR1 is SGHRS and CDR2 is YFSETQ. V shed 5 bases and J 2 bases; nucleotides not matched to a gene: 9. The CDR3 runs 16 residues. The CDR3: CASSSGGGATYNEQFF. CDR3 DNA (partial): TGCGCCAGCAGTTCCGGGGGGGGAGCAACCTACAATGAG.

This clone was seen at least ten times. The CDR3 end is not reached by the read, which stops 3 residues before it; the germline J gene fills it in. The chain couples TRBV20-1 to TRBJ2-2, with 8 bases lining up with TRBD2. V shed 6 bases, J shed 1 base, and the junction held 7 bases outside the gene matches. The CDR3 runs to 15 residues. Germline CDR1 DFQATT, CDR2 SNEGSKA (reference sequence). CDR3 residues: CSAPKSGRNTGELFF. CDR3 bases read: TGCAGTGCCCCGAAGAGCGGGAGGAACACCGGGGAG.